These 32 T cell receptor beta chains came from one sample sequenced in a study of OX40 agonist ivuxolimab in advanced cancers. Libraries were prepared by immunoSEQ multiplex PCR; TCRdb keeps only in-frame clonotypes and omits some of them. The table has tens of thousands of clones, 85% seen once; the top ten hold under 0.9%. Sequencing used CD4+ or CD8+ T cells sorted from blood, obtained in a trial of the OX40 agonist ivuxolimab. These receptors were taken from an adult with an advanced solid tumor such as melanoma, head and neck, liver or kidney cancer.

This chain joins TRBV28 and TRBJ1-2; D is undetermined. Germline V CDR1 and CDR2: MDHEN, SYDVKM. Trimming took off 3 bases at V and 4 bases at J, with 9 bases between the two ends. The CDR3 spans 13 residues. The CDR3 nucleotides read TGTGCCAGCAGTTTGGGAGGGCCCTATGGCTACACCTTC. As protein: CASSLGGPYGYTF.

The V gene is TRBV4-1, the J gene TRBJ2-5, with TRBD2 identical over 12 bases. CDR3 length equals 15 residues. In germline, CDR1 is MGHRA, CDR2 YSYEKL. With 7 bases clipped from V and 5 bases from J, the junction kept 8 bases outside the gene matches. The DNA for the CDR3 is TGCGCCAGCACCGCTAGCGGGGGGGCCGGGGAGACCCAGTACTTC. It specifies CASTASGGAGETQYF.

V usage is TRBV2 and J usage is TRBJ1-5, with 8 bases aligning to TRBD1. The V segment lost 6 bases and the J segment 2 bases; nucleotides outside the gene matches: 3. The CDR3 runs 14 residues. The germline V gene encodes CDR1 SNHLY and CDR2 FYNNEI. The CDR3 here is CASRQTGGNQPQHF. CDR3 in DNA: TGTGCCAGCAGACAGACAGGGGGCAATCAGCCCCAGCATTTT.

The CDR3 loop is CASSLGNSGRADIQYF. CDR3 coding DNA: TGTGCCAGCAGTTTGGGTAATAGCGGGAGGGCCGACATTCAGTACTTC. The V and J genes are TRBV28 and TRBJ2-4; 11 bases match TRBD2. This CDR3 contains 16 residues. CDR1 MDHEN and CDR2 SYDVKM come from the germline V gene. The junction had 9 bases not matched to a gene; V was cut back by 3 bases and J by 8 bases.

This clone was counted a few times. The gene calls are TRBV19 and TRBJ2-5; unclear D gene. Trimming took 6 bases from V and 5 from J, leaving 10 bases between them. The CDR3 has 12 residues. Germline V gives CDR1 LNHDA, CDR2 SQIVND (reference sequence). The chain's CDR3 is CASRQAGETQYF. Here the CDR3 DNA reads TGTGCCAGTAGGCAGGCCGGGGAGACCCAGTACTTC.

This clone appeared a single time. The chain has TRBV5-8 and TRBJ1-1; D not certain. Germline values: CDR1 SGHTS, CDR2 YDEGEE. V shed 6 bases and J shed 0 bases, with 12 bases lying between them. The CDR3 length is 14 residues. The CDR3 sequence is CASMGPDLNTEAFF. The CDR3 region has the DNA TGTGCCAGCATGGGTCCAGACCTGAACACTGAAGCTTTCTTT.

The CDR3 coding sequence is TGTGCCTGGGGCCCGAAGACAGGGGGTGGCCCCTCGGGGGAGACCCAGTACTTC. Encoded protein: CAWGPKTGGGPSGETQYF. The rearrangement joins TRBV30 to TRBJ2-5; TRBD1 matches 9 bases. Germline trimming cut 5 bases from V and 5 bases from J; bases unmatched to any gene: 21. The CDR3 totals 18 residues. Germline V gene lookup returns CDR1 GTSNPN and CDR2 SVGIG (reference sequence).

The V gene is TRBV19, the J gene TRBJ1-3, with D maybe TRBD1 (6 bases). The V end was cut by 6 bases, the J end by 1 base, with 7 bases between. The CDR3 runs 13 residues. Germline assignment: CDR1 LNHDA and CDR2 SQIVND (reference sequence). The CDR3 nucleotides read TGTGCCAGTAGGGACAGTTCTGGAAACACCATATATTTT. Residues: CASRDSSGNTIYF.

The chain joins TRBV7-9 to TRBJ1-2; D perhaps matches TRBD1 (6 bases). The CDR3 consists of 15 residues. Trimming took 5 bases from V and 4 from J, leaving 17 bases between them. Germline V gives CDR1 SEHNR, CDR2 FQNEAQ (reference sequence). The CDR3 DNA follows: TGTGCCAGCAGCCCTCTCGGGGGGGCCGGCTATGGCTACACCTTC. This gives the protein CASSPLGGAGYGYTF.

V and J are TRBV6-1 and TRBJ2-1, with D possibly matching TRBD2 (5 bases). With 11 bases removed from V and 10 bases from J, the gap between germline ends came to 21 bases. The CDR3 covers 13 residues. Germline V gene sequence: CDR1 MNHNS, CDR2 SASEGT. CDR3 protein: CAGKRPGLNEQFF. The CDR3 nucleotides read TGTGCCGGTAAAAGACCGGGATTGAACGAGCAGTTCTTC.

This rearrangement joins TRBV30 to TRBJ1-2, with D possibly matching TRBD1 (5 bases). The CDR3 is made up of 12 amino acids. The ends were cut back, 1 base at V and 3 bases at J, with 6 bases in the middle. The germline gives CDR1 GTSNPN, CDR2 SVGIG (reference sequence). The DNA of the CDR3 is TGTGCCTGGAGTGGGGACCACTATGGCTACACCTTC. It translates to CAWSGDHYGYTF. Full variable domain (remainder filled in from reference TRBV30 and TRBJ1-2): SQTIHQWPATLVQPVGSPLSLECTVEGTSNPNLYWYRQAAGRGLQLLFYSVGIGQISSEVPQNLSASRPQDRQFILSSKKLLLSDSGFYLCAWSGDHYGYTFGSGTRLTVV.

In this sample, this clone turned up once. This chain connects TRBV30 to TRBJ2-2, with TRBD2 matching 7 bases. The CDR3 extends over 17 amino acids. Germline CDR1 GTSNPN, CDR2 SVGIG (reference sequence). After removal of 0 bases from V and 4 bases from J, the junction contained 11 bases not matched to a gene. CDR3 bases: TGTGCCTGGAGTGTGACTAGCAGGAGGGTGCGCACCGGGGAGCTGTTTTTT. Translation gives CAWSVTSRRVRTGELFF.

This chain joins TRBV7-8 and TRBJ1-1; TRBD1 agrees at 8 bases. The V and J ends lost 5 bases and 0 bases, in that order; junction bases with no gene match: 11. There are 17 residues in the CDR3. CDR1 and CDR2 from the germline V gene are SGHVS and FQNEAQ. The CDR3 is CASSIGTGHLMNTEAFF. CDR3 coding DNA: TGTGCCAGCAGCATCGGGACAGGTCATTTGATGAACACTGAAGCTTTCTTT.

This clone was picked up one time. The chain is built from TRBV18 and TRBJ1-5, with D possibly being TRBD1 (5 bases). V was cut by 3 bases and J by 0 bases, with 18 bases left in between. Per the germline V gene, CDR1 is KGHSH and CDR2 is LQKENI. This CDR3 spans 18 amino acids. CDR3 protein: CASSPTASGGDSNQPQHF. Here the CDR3 DNA reads TGTGCCAGCTCACCCACGGCCTCGGGGGGGGATAGCAATCAGCCCCAGCATTTT.

V gene TRBV5-4 combines with J gene TRBJ1-2; D is unresolved. Germline CDR1 reads SGHNT; CDR2 reads YYREEE (reference sequence). The CDR3 length is 14 residues. V was pared by 0 bases and J by 7 bases, with 13 bases between. CDR3 residues: CASSLGAETVGYTF. DNA of the CDR3: TGTGCCAGCAGCTTGGGCGCGGAGACCGTTGGCTACACCTTC. Full variable domain (remainder filled in from reference TRBV5-4 and TRBJ1-2): ETGVTQSPTHLIKTRGQQVTLRCSSQSGHNTVSWYQQALGQGPQFIFQYYREEENGRGNFPPRFSGLQFPNYSSELNVNALELDDSALYLCASSLGAETVGYTFGSGTRLTVV.

The chain joins TRBV28 to TRBJ2-7, with D perhaps TRBD1 or TRBD2 (6 bases each). V was shortened by 6 bases and J by 3 bases, with 18 bases between the two germline ends. CDR1 is MDHEN, CDR2 SYDVKM, per germline. CDR3 size: 15 residues. Written as DNA, the CDR3 is TGTGCCAGCAGCCTCCCAGGGGCGGAGGGCTACGAGCAGTACTTC. This translates into CASSLPGAEGYEQYF.

The rearrangement uses TRBV6-1 and TRBJ2-4, with D possibly being TRBD1 or TRBD2 (5 bases each). Germline V gene sequence: CDR1 MNHNS, CDR2 SASEGT. This CDR3 spans 17 amino acids. Trimming left V 4 bases short and J 0 bases short, with 16 bases between. Written as DNA, the CDR3 is TGTGCCAGCAGTGCGTCCGGGACGGGCATAGCCAAAAACATTCAGTACTTC. This sequence encodes CASSASGTGIAKNIQYF.

V usage is TRBV29-1 and J usage is TRBJ2-5; D gene uncertain. CDR1 SQVTM and CDR2 ANQGSEA come from the germline V gene. This CDR3 spans 14 amino acids. V shed 4 bases and J shed 5 bases, with 17 bases lying between them. DNA of the CDR3: TGCAGCGTTGGGCTAAGGGTGAGGAAGGAGACCCAGTACTTC. It is translated as CSVGLRVRKETQYF.

The chain couples TRBV7-9 to TRBJ1-4; D not certain. The CDR3 length is 14 residues. The germline V gene has CDR1 SEHNR and CDR2 FQNEAQ (reference sequence). V dropped 1 base and J dropped 1 base, with 4 bases sitting between them. The CDR3 DNA reads as TGTGCCAGCAGCTTAGGACAAACTAATGAAAAACTGTTTTTT. The encoded protein is CASSLGQTNEKLFF.

The chain recombines TRBV2 with TRBJ2-5, with D maybe TRBD2 (5 bases). CDR3 length: 15 residues. CDR1 is SNHLY and CDR2 is FYNNEI in the germline V gene. V was shortened by 0 bases and J by 1 base, with 9 bases between the two germline ends. The CDR3: CASSEARAGQETQYF. For the CDR3, the DNA is TGTGCCAGCAGTGAAGCGCGGGCCGGCCAAGAGACCCAGTACTTC.

This clone was detected only once. The chain has TRBV6-1 and TRBJ1-1; D remains ambiguous. CDR1 is MNHNS and CDR2 is SASEGT in the germline V gene. The CDR3 extends over 12 amino acids. V was trimmed by 2 bases and J by 5 bases, leaving 6 bases between them. The CDR3: CASSEQVTEAFF. DNA for the CDR3: TGTGCCAGCAGTGAACAGGTAACTGAAGCTTTCTTT.

The chain carries TRBV5-6 and TRBJ2-2, with 8 bases aligning to TRBD2. V trimming: 0 bases; J trimming: 6 bases; junction bases outside the gene matches: 7. CDR3 size: 16 residues. Germline CDR1 and CDR2: SGHDT and YYEEEE. In nucleotides, the CDR3 is TGTGCCAGCAGCTTGGAGAGATCAGCGGGAGCCGGGGAGCTGTTTTTT. It encodes CASSLERSAGAGELFF.

The chain combines TRBV6-1 with TRBJ1-2, with D possibly TRBD1 on 5 matching bases. Germline lookup yields CDR1 MNHNS and CDR2 SASEGT. This CDR3 has 15 amino acids. V was trimmed by 5 bases and J by 5 bases, leaving 18 bases between them. The CDR3 DNA follows: TGTGCCAGCAGTTCAAGACGAGGACACCTGTATGGCTACACCTTC. It codes for CASSSRRGHLYGYTF.

This chain links TRBV4-1 with TRBJ1-6, with TRBD1 matching 7 bases. The CDR3 extends over 17 amino acids. Losses at the gene ends were 1 base for V and 6 bases for J; bases not matched to a gene: 9. In germline, CDR1 is MGHRA, CDR2 YSYEKL. The CDR3 region is CASSQGRQGRTNSPLHF. The CDR3 region has the DNA TGCGCCAGCAGCCAAGGCCGACAGGGACGGACTAATTCACCCCTCCACTTT.

The CDR3 sequence is CASSIGTGLSGANVLTF. CDR3 bases: TGTGCCAGTAGTATAGGGACAGGACTCTCTGGGGCCAACGTCCTGACTTTC. This chain connects TRBV19 to TRBJ2-6, with 7 positions matching TRBD1. The V gene's germline CDR1 is LNHDA and CDR2 SQIVND (reference sequence). CDR3 length equals 17 residues. V shed 1 base, J shed 0 bases, and the junction held 3 bases outside the gene matches.

This chain uses TRBV4-1 with TRBJ2-3; TRBD2 aligns across 12 bases. This CDR3 is built from 17 residues. V was pared by 4 bases and J by 0 bases, with 5 bases of the junction left unmatched. Germline CDR1 and CDR2: MGHRA and YSYEKL. CDR3 protein: CASSRSGLAGSTDTQYF. DNA of the CDR3: TGCGCCAGCAGCCGGTCCGGACTAGCGGGAAGCACAGATACGCAGTATTTT.

The chain has TRBV28 and TRBJ1-5; D is unresolved. The CDR3 runs to 17 residues. Deletions cut 7 bases from V and 1 base from J, with 20 bases between. CDR1 and CDR2 from the germline V gene are MDHEN and SYDVKM. CDR3 residues: CASTWTAGRRSNQPQHF. In nucleotides, the CDR3 is TGTGCCAGCACTTGGACGGCTGGACGGCGGAGCAATCAGCCCCAGCATTTT.

This rearrangement joins TRBV6-5 to TRBJ2-7; possible D gene TRBD2, 7 bases. The CDR3 runs 15 residues. Germline V lookup: CDR1 MNHEY, CDR2 SVGAGI. The V and J ends lost 3 bases and 1 base respectively, with 13 bases between them. The CDR3 DNA reads as TGTGCCAGCAGTTATGCGGGGGCGATGTCCTACGAGCAGTACTTC. It is translated as CASSYAGAMSYEQYF.

The chain uses TRBV7-6 and TRBJ2-1, with D hard to call. Germline V gives CDR1 SGHVS, CDR2 FNYEAQ. Trimming left V 1 base short and J 7 bases short, with 5 bases between. The CDR3 spans 12 residues. DNA for the CDR3: TGTGCCAGCAGCTTAGGTCGTAATGAGCAGTTCTTC. Residues: CASSLGRNEQFF. The variable domain in full, completed from reference TRBV7-6 and TRBJ2-1, reads GAGVSQSPRYKVTKRGQDVALRCDPISGHVSLYWYRQALGQGPEFLTYFNYEAQQDKSGLPNDRFSAERPEGSISTLTIQRTEQRDSAMYRCASSLGRNEQFFGPGTRLTVL.

The V call is TRBV29-1, the J call TRBJ2-7; possibly TRBD1 for D (7 bases). Per germline, CDR1 SQVTM and CDR2 ANQGSEA. Trimming removed 6 bases at V and 4 bases at J, with 13 bases between. The length of the CDR3 is 12 residues. CDR3 in DNA: TGCAGCGTGCGGGACAGAAAGTACGAGCAGTACTTC. It yields the protein CSVRDRKYEQYF.

This sequence joins TRBV6-1 and TRBJ2-7, with TRBD1 identical over 7 bases. The CDR3 has 14 residues. The J segment lost 6 bases and the V segment lost 6 bases, leaving 11 bases of the junction unmatched. Per germline, CDR1 MNHNS and CDR2 SASEGT. The CDR3 is CASRSDRVRSEQYF. CDR3 DNA: TGTGCCAGCAGGTCTGACAGGGTTCGCAGCGAGCAGTACTTC.

This sequence joins TRBV2 and TRBJ1-5; D is perhaps TRBD1 (6 bases). Germline values: CDR1 SNHLY, CDR2 FYNNEI. The CDR3 contains 14 residues. The V and J ends lost 4 bases and 9 bases respectively, with 16 bases between them. In DNA form, the CDR3 reads TGTGCCAGCAGTGCCTCGACAGGCCAATGGCCCCAGCATTTT. This encodes CASSASTGQWPQHF.